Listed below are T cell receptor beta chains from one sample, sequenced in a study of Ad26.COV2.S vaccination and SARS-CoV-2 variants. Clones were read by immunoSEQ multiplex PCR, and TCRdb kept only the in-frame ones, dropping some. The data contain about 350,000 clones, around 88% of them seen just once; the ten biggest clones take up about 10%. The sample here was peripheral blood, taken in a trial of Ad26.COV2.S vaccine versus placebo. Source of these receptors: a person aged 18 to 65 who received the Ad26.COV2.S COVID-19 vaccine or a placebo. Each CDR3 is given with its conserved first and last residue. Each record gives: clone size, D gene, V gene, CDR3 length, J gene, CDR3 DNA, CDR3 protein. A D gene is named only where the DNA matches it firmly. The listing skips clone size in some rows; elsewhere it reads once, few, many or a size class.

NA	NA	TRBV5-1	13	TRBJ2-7	TGCGCCAGCAGCTTGGAGGACGGCTACGAGCAGTACTTC	CASSLEDGYEQYF
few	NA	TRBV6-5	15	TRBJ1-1	TGTGCCAGCAGTCCCTTGGGGGGCGAGAACACTGAAGCTTTCTTT	CASSPLGGENTEAFF
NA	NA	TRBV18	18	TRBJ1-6	TGTGCCAGCTCATCGATGATGACTGTCGGGTCCTATAATTCACCCCTCCACTTT	CASSSMMTVGSYNSPLHF
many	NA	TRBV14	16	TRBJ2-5	TGTGCCAGCAGCCAAGGTCGGGGGCTGGGCCAAGAGACCCAGTACTTC	CASSQGRGLGQETQYF
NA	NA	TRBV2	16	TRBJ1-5	TGTGCCAGCAGTGAAGATCAGAGTTATAGCAATCAGCCCCAGCATTTT	CASSEDQSYSNQPQHF
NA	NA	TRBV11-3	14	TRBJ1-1	TGTGCCAGCAGCTTAGGGCGGGGTAGCACTGAAGCTTTCTTT	CASSLGRGSTEAFF
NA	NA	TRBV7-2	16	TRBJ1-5	TGTGCCAGCAGCTTAGTCCAGGCGGGGAGCAATCAGCCCCAGCATTTT	CASSLVQAGSNQPQHF
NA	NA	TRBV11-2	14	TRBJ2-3	TGTGCCAGCAGCTTAGACAGGGGCACAGATACGCAGTATTTT	CASSLDRGTDTQYF
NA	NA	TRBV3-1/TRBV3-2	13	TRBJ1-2	TGTGCCAGCAGCCAAGTCATCAGCTATGGCTACACCTTC	CASSQVISYGYTF
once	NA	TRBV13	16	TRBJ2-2	TGTGCCAGCAGCCCAACCAGACAGGATCCCTCCGGGGAGCTGTTTTTT	CASSPTRQDPSGELFF
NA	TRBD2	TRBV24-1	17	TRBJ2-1	TGTGCCACCAGTGAACGACTAGCGGGGGGGTCCTACAATGAGCAGTTCTTC	CATSERLAGGSYNEQFF
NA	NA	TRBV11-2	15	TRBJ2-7	TGTGCCAGCAGCCGTCCGGAGGGGGCGGGATACGAGCAGTACTTC	CASSRPEGAGYEQYF
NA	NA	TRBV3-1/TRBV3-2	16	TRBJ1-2	TGTGCCAGCAGCCCCCATGGCGGAGGGGTGGTTTATGGCTACACCTTC	CASSPHGGGVVYGYTF
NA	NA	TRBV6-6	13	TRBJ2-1	TGTGCCAGCAGTCCCCTCGCGTACAATGAGCAGTTCTTC	CASSPLAYNEQFF
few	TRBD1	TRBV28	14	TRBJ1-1	TGTGCCAGCAGCACCCAGGGGGGATACACTGAAGCTTTCTTT	CASSTQGGYTEAFF
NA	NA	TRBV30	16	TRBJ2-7	TGTGCCTGGAGTGTGGGACAGCGGGACTTGTCGGGCGAGCAGTACTTC	CAWSVGQRDLSGEQYF
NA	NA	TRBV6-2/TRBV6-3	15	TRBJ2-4	TGTGCCAGCAGCCCTGGAGGGGAGGTGGGAAACATTCAGTACTTC	CASSPGGEVGNIQYF
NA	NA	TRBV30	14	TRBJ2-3	TGTGCCTGGAGTGTGACGGGGCCCACAGATACGCAGTATTTT	CAWSVTGPTDTQYF
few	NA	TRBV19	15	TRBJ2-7	TGTGCCAGTAGTATCAAACTAGTCGACGGCTACGAGCAGTACTTC	CASSIKLVDGYEQYF
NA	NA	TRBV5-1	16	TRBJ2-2	TGCGCCAGCAGCCCCGCCAGGGCTATAAACACCGGGGAGCTGTTTTTT	CASSPARAINTGELFF
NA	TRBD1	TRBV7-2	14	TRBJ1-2	TGTGCCAGCAATCCAGTCAGGGGGCGCGATGGCTACACCTTC	CASNPVRGRDGYTF
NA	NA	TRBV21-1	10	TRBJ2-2	TGTGCCAGCAGCAAAGTTGAGCTGTTTTTT	CASSKVELFF
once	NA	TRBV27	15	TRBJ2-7	TGTGCCAGCAGTTTATGGGGGACCAAAGGCTACGAGCAGTACTTC	CASSLWGTKGYEQYF
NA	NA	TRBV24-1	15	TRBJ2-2	TGTGCCACCAGCTACACCGTGAGCATGACCGGGGAGCTGTTTTTT	CATSYTVSMTGELFF
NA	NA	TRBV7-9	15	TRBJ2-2	TGTGCCAGCAGCTTAAATACGGGGTTTAACGGGGAGCTGTTTTTT	CASSLNTGFNGELFF
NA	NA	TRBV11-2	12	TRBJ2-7	TGTGCCAGCAGCTATACGGGGTACGAGCAGTACTTC	CASSYTGYEQYF
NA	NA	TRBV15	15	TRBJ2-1	TGTGCCACCAGCAGAGATCGGGGTGAATACAATGAGCAGTTCTTC	CATSRDRGEYNEQFF
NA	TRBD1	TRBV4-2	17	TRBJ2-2	TGTGCCAGCAGCCAAAACCTCGACAGGGTCGACACCGGGGAGCTGTTTTTT	CASSQNLDRVDTGELFF
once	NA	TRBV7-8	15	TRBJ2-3	TGTGCCAGCAGCCTCGGACGGGAGTGGAAAGATACGCAGTATTTT	CASSLGREWKDTQYF
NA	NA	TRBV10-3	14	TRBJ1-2	TGTGCCATCAGTGATCGGGGGTCCGACTATGGCTACACCTTC	CAISDRGSDYGYTF
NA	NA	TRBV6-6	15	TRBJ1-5	TGTGCCAGCAGTTCCGAGGGTCCGGGGGATCAGCCCCAGCATTTT	CASSSEGPGDQPQHF
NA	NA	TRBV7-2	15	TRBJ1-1	TGTGCCAGCAGCTTAAGGGGCCTGACCGCCCCGTGGGCTTTCTTT	CASSLRGLTAPWAFF
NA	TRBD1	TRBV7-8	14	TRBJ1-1	TGTGCCAGCAGCTCCAGAGACAGGGTCACTGAAGCTTTCTTT	CASSSRDRVTEAFF
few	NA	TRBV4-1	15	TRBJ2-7	TGCGCCAGCAGCCCGGGGCCCAGTGGGGCCTACGAGCAGTACTTC	CASSPGPSGAYEQYF
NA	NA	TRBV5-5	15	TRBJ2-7	TGTGCCAGCAGCTTGAGTGGGACGTTGAATTACGAGCAGTACTTC	CASSLSGTLNYEQYF
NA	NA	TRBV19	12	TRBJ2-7	TGTGCCAGTAGTGCCTCAGGGACCGAGCAGTACTTC	CASSASGTEQYF
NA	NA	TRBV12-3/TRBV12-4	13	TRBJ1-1	TGTGCCAGCAGTTGGGGGCCCAGGACTGAAGCTTTCTTT	CASSWGPRTEAFF
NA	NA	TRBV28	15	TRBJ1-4	TGTGCCAGCAGTTCGACAGGTTCGTCCGATGAAAAACTGTTTTTT	CASSSTGSSDEKLFF
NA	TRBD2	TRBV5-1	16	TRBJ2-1	TGCGCCAGCAGCCAAGGGGGACTAGCGGGGGTGAATGAGCAGTTCTTC	CASSQGGLAGVNEQFF
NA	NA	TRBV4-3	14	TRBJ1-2	TGCGCCAGCAGCCAAGATATAGGGAGCTATGGCTACACCTTC	CASSQDIGSYGYTF
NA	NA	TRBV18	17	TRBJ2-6	TGTGCCAGCTCACCTGGGCAGATGATCACTGGGGCCAACGTCCTGACTTTC	CASSPGQMITGANVLTF
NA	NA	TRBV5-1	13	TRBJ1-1	TGCGCCAGCAGCTTGGGAATGAACACTGAAGCTTTCTTT	CASSLGMNTEAFF